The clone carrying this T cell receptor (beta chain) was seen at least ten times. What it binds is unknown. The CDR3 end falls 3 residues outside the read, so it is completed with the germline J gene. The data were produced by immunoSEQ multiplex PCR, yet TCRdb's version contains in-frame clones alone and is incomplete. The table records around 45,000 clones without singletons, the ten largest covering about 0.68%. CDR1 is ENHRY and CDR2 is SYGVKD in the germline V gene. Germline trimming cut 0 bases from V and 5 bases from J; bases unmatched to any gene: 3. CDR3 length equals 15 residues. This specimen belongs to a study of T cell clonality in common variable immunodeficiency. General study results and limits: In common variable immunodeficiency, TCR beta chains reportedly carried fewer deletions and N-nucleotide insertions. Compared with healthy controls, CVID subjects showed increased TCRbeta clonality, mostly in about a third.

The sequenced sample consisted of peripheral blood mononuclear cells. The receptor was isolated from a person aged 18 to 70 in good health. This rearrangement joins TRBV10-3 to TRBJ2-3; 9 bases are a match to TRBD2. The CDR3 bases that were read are TGTGCCATCAGTGAGTCGAAACTAGCGGGAGATACG. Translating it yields CAISESKLAGDT. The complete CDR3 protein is CAISESKLAGDTQYF.